Listed below are T cell receptor beta chains from one sample, sequenced in a study of memory CD4+ T cells and cytomegalovirus serostatus. Assay used: immunoSEQ multiplex PCR; TCRdb lists only in-frame clones, some missing. This sample has some 64,000 clones, with 82% found just once. The material sequenced was memory CD4+ T cells from blood. The receptors were sampled from an adult in good health and CMV-seronegative. Both conserved end residues are part of each CDR3. The D gene is left open where the match is weak. Clone size appears in some rows only: once, few, many, or a class for an expanded clone.

once - TRBJ2-3 TRBV4-1 CASSLEAAGTDTQYF TGCGCCAGCAGCCTCGAGGCAGCGGGCACAGATACGCAGTATTTT
few - TRBJ2-7 TRBV11-2 CASSSFRERVVSYEQYF TGTGCCAGCAGCTCCTTCCGGGAGCGGGTTGTATCCTACGAGCAGTACTTC
- - TRBJ1-5 TRBV2 CASSRDHNQPQHF TGTGCCAGCAGCCGGGACCACAATCAGCCCCAGCATTTT
- - TRBJ1-1 TRBV5-1 CASTRGAGNTEAFF TGCGCCAGCACCCGGGGGGCGGGGAACACTGAAGCTTTCTTT
- TRBD1 TRBJ2-5 TRBV7-3 CASSYRGQGAGETQYF TGTGCCAGCAGCTACAGGGGACAGGGGGCGGGTGAGACCCAGTACTTC
- - TRBJ1-2 TRBV21-1 CASSTGQGNYGYTF TGTGCCAGCAGCACCGGACAGGGGAACTATGGCTACACCTTC
- TRBD1 TRBJ2-4 TRBV29-1 CSVENRGWNIQYF TGCAGCGTTGAAAACAGGGGGTGGAACATTCAGTACTTC
few - TRBJ2-3 TRBV4-1 CASSQDAVYGGDTQYF TGCGCCAGCAGCCAAGATGCGGTCTATGGGGGAGATACGCAGTATTTT
medium-sized - TRBJ1-2 TRBV16 CASSQSRDYGYTF TGTGCCAGCAGCCAATCCAGGGACTATGGCTACACCTTC
- - TRBJ1-2 TRBV21-1 CASSKGARIYGYTF TGTGCCAGCAGCAAAGGGGCCAGGATCTATGGCTACACCTTC
- TRBD2 TRBJ2-2 TRBV5-8 CASSPYTGTSSPGELFF TGTGCCAGCAGCCCTTACACCGGGACTAGTTCCCCCGGGGAGCTGTTTTTT
- - TRBJ1-1 TRBV7-6 CASSLGRGNTEAFF TGTGCCAGCAGCTTAGGAAGGGGGAACACTGAAGCTTTCTTT
few - TRBJ1-1 TRBV11-2 CASSLDGHNTEAFF TGTGCCAGCAGCTTAGATGGACACAACACTGAAGCTTTCTTT
once TRBD2 TRBJ2-1 TRBV29-1 CSTEDRGTSGSKQFF TGCAGCACTGAAGACAGGGGGACTAGCGGGAGCAAGCAGTTCTTC